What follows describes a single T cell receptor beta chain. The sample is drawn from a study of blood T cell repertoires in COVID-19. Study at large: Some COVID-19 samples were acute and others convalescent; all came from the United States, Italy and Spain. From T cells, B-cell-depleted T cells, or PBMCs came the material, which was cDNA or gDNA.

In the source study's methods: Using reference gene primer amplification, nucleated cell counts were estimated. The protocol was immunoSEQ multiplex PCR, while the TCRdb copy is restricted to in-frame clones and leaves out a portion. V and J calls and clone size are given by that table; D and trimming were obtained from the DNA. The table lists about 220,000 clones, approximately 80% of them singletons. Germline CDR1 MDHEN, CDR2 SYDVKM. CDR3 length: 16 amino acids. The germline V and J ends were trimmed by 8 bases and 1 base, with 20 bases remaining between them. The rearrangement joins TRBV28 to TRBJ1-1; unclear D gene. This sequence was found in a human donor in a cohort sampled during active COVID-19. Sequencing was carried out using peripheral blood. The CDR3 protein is CASAFRARLTNTEAFF. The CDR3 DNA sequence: TGTGCCAGCGCCTTTCGCGCGAGGCTTACGAACACTGAAGCTTTCTTT.